This paragraph covers one T cell receptor beta chain sequence. The data were taken from a study of Ad26.COV2.S vaccination and SARS-CoV-2 variants. Turning to the study itself: Participants got Ad26.COV2.S intramuscularly, once or twice 56 days apart.

The germline V and J ends were trimmed by 5 bases and 2 bases, with 21 bases remaining between them. The CDR3 extends over 18 amino acids. Germline V gene data show CDR1 as MNHNY and CDR2 as SVGAGI (reference sequence). Sequencing used immunoSEQ multiplex PCR; TCRdb keeps in-frame clones, though not all of them. This table has approximately 480,000 clones, roughly 85% appearing once. Treatment in this sample: some 20 received Ad26.COV2.S at low or high dose, single or two shots; about 5 received placebo; per-sample allocation not given. Day 63 after the first vaccine or placebo injection was the time point for sampling.

Sequences were derived from peripheral blood, sampled in a trial of Ad26.COV2.S vaccine versus placebo. The J gene is TRBJ2-2, the V gene TRBV6-6; possibly TRBD2 for D (6 bases). This receptor was taken from a person between 18 and 59 years old who received the Ad26.COV2.S COVID-19 vaccine or a placebo. In DNA, the CDR3 is TGTGCCAGCAGTCGACCGGGGCGGGGAGCGATTAACACCGGGGAGCTGTTTTTT. Protein product: CASSRPGRGAINTGELFF.